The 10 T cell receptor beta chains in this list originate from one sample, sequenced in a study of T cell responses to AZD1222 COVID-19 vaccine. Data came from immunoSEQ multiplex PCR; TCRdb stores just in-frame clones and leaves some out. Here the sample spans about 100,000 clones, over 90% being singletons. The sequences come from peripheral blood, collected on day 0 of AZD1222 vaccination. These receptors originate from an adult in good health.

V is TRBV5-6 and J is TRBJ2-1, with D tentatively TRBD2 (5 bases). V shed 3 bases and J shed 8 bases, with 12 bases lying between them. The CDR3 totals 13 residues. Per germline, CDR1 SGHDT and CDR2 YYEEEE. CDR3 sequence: CASSSRYGDEQFF. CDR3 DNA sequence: TGTGCCAGCAGCTCCCGTTACGGGGATGAGCAGTTCTTC.

This CDR3 reads CASSPGLAGGPEEQYF. In DNA, the CDR3 is TGTGCCAGCAGCCCGGGACTAGCGGGAGGGCCTGAAGAGCAGTACTTC. V usage is TRBV2 and J usage is TRBJ2-7; 16 bases line up with TRBD2. The length of the CDR3 is 16 residues. Germline CDR1 SNHLY, CDR2 FYNNEI. Germline trimming cut 6 bases from V and 7 bases from J; bases unmatched to any gene: 9.

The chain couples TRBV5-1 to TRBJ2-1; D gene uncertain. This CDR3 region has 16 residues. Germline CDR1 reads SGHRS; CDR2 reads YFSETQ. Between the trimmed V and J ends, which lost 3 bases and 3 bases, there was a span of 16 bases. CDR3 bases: TGCGCCAGCAGCTCTAGACTCGGTGGGGACTACAATGAGCAGTTCTTC. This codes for CASSSRLGGDYNEQFF. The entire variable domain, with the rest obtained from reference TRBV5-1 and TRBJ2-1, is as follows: KAGVTQTPRYLIKTRGQQVTLSCSPISGHRSVSWYQQTPGQGLQFLFEYFSETQRNKGNFPGRFSGRQFSNSRSEMNVSTLELGDSALYLCASSSRLGGDYNEQFFGPGTRLTVL.

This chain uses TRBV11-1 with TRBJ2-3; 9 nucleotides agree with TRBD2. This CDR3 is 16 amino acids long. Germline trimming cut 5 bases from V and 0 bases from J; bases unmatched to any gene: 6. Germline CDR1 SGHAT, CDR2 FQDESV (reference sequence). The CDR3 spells CASSLLAGHSTDTQYF. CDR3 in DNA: TGTGCCAGCAGCCTTCTAGCGGGACATAGCACAGATACGCAGTATTTT.

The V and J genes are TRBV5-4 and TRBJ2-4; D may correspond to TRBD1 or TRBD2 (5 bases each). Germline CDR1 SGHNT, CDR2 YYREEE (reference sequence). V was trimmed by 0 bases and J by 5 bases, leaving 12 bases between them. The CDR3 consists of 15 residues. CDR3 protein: CASSLVGDQENIQYF. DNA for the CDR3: TGTGCCAGCAGCTTGGTTGGGGACCAAGAAAACATTCAGTACTTC.

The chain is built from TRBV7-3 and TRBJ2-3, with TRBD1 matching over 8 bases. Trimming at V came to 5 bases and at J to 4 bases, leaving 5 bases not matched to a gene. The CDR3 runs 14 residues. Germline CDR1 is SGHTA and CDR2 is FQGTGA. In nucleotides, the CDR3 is TGTGCCAGCAGCCCAGGGACAGGTGCAGATACGCAGTATTTT. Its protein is CASSPGTGADTQYF.

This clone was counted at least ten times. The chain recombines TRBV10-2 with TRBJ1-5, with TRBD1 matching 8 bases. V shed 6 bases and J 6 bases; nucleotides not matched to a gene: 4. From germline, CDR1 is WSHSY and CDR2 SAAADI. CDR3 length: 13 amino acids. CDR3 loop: CASSMGQAQPQHF. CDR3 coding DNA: TGCGCCAGCAGCATGGGACAGGCTCAGCCCCAGCATTTT.

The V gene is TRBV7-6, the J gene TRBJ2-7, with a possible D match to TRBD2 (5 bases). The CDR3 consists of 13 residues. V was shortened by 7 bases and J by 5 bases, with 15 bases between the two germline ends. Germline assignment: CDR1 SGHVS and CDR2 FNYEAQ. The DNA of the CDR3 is TGTGCCAGCACCGGACCTGGAGGCGACGAGCAGTACTTC. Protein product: CASTGPGGDEQYF. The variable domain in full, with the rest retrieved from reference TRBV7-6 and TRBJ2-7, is GAGVSQSPRYKVTKRGQDVALRCDPISGHVSLYWYRQALGQGPEFLTYFNYEAQQDKSGLPNDRFSAERPEGSISTLTIQRTEQRDSAMYRCASTGPGGDEQYFGPGTRLTVT.

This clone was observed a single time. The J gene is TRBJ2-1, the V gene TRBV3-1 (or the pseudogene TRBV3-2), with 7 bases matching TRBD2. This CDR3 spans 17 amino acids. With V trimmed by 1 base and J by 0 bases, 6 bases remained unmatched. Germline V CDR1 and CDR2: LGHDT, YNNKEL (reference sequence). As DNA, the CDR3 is TGTGCCAGCAGCCAAGCCCTGGGCGGGAGCTCCTACAATGAGCAGTTCTTC. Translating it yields CASSQALGGSSYNEQFF.

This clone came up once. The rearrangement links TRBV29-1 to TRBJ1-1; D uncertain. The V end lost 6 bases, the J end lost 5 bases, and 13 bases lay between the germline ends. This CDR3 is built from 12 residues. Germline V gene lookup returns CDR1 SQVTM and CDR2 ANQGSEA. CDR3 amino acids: CSVDSVGTEAFF. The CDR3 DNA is TGCAGCGTGGACTCGGTAGGGACTGAAGCTTTCTTT.